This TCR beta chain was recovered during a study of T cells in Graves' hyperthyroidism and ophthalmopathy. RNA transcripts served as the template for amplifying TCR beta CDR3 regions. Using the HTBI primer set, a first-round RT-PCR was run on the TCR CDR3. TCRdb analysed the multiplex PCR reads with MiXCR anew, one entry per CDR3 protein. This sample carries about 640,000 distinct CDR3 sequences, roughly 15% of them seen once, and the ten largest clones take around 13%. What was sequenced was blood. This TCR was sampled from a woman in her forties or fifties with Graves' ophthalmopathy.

CDR3 loop: CASSYSSPRGNQPQHF. Here the CDR3 DNA reads TGTGCCAGCAGTTACTCCAGCCCCCGGGGGAATCAGCCCCAGCATTTT. The gene calls are TRBV6-2 or TRBV6-3 and TRBJ1-5; D may be TRBD1 (5 bases). The CDR3 has 16 residues. V was trimmed by 0 bases and J by 4 bases, leaving 13 bases between them. Germline CDR1 MNHEY, CDR2 SVGEGT.